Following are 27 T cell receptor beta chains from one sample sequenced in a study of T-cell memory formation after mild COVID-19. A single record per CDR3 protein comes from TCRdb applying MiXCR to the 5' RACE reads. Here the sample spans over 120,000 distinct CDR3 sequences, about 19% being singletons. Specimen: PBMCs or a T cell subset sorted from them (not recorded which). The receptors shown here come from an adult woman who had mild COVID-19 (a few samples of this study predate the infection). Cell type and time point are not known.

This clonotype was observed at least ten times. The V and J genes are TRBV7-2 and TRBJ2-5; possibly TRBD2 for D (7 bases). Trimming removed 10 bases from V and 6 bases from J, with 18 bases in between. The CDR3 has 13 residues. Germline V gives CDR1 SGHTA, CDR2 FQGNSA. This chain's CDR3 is CATTGRGVQTQYF. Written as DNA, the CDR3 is TGTGCCACGACAGGACGGGGGGTGCAGACCCAGTACTTC.

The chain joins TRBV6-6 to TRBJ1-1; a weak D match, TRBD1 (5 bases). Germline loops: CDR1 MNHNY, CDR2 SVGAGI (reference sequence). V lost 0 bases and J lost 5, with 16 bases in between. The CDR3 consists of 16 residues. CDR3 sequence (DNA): TGTGCCAGCAGTTACTCTGGGGGGGGGAAGGTGACTGAAGCTTTCTTT. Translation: CASSYSGGGKVTEAFF.

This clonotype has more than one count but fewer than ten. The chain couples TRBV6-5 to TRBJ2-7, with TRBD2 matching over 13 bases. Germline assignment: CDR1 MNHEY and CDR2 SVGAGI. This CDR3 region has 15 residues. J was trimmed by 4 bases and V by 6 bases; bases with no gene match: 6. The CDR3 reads CASSSGTSGKYEQYF. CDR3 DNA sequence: TGTGCCAGCAGCTCCGGGACTAGCGGGAAATACGAGCAGTACTTC.

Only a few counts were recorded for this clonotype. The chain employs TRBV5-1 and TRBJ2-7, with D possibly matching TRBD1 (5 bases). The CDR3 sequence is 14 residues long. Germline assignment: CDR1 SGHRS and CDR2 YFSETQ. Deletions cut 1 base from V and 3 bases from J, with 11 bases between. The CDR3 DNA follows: TGCGCCAGCAGCTTGAGGGGTTACGGCTACGAGCAGTACTTC. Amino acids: CASSLRGYGYEQYF.

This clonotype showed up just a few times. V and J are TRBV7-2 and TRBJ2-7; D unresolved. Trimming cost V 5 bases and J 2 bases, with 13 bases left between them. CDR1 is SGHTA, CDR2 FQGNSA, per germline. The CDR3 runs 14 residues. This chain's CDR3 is CASSPHWVTYEQYF. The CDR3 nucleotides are TGTGCCAGCAGCCCGCACTGGGTAACCTACGAGCAGTACTTC.

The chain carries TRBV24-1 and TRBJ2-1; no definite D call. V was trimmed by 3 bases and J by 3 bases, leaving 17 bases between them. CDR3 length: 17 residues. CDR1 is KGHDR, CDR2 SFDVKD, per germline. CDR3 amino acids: CATSDPVGTNLYNEQFF. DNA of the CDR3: TGTGCCACCAGTGATCCGGTAGGAACCAATCTCTACAATGAGCAGTTCTTC.

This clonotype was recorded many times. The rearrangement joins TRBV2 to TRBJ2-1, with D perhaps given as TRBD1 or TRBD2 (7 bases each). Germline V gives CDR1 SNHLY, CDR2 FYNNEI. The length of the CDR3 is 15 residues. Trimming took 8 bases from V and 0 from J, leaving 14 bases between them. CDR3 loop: CASSGGGSSYNEQFF. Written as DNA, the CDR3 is TGTGCCAGCTCAGGGGGGGGAAGCTCCTACAATGAGCAGTTCTTC.

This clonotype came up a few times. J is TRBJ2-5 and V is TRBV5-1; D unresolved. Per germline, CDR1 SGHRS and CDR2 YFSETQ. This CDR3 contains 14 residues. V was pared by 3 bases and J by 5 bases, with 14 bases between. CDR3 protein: CASSSGHSMETQYF. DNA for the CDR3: TGCGCCAGCAGCTCGGGCCACAGCATGGAGACCCAGTACTTC.

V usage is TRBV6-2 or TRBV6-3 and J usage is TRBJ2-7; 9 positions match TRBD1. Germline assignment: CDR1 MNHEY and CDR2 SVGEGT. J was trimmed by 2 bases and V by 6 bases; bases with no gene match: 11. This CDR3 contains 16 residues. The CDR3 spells CASRPEGQGSTYEQYF. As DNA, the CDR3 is TGTGCCAGCAGACCCGAGGGACAGGGATCCACCTACGAGCAGTACTTC.

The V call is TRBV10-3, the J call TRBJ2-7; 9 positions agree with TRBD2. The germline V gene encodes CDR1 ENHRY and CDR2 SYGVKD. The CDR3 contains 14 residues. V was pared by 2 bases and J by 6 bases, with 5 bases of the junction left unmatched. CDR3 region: CAISEASGISEQYF. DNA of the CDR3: TGTGCCATCAGTGAGGCTAGCGGGATCAGCGAGCAGTACTTC.

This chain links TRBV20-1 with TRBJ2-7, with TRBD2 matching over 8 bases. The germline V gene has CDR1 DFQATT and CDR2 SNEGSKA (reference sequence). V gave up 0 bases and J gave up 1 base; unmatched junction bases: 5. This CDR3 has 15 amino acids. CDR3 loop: CSARDLREVSYEQYF. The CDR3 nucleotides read TGCAGTGCTAGAGATCTGCGGGAGGTTTCCTACGAGCAGTACTTC.

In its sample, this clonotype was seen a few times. The CDR3 loop is CASSPLGTGELFF. The CDR3 DNA reads TGTGCCAGCAGTCCCCTAGGCACCGGGGAGCTGTTTTTT. The chain uses TRBV6-5 and TRBJ2-2, with D unclear. Germline CDR1 reads MNHEY; CDR2 reads SVGAGI. Deletions cut 5 bases from V and 4 bases from J, with 8 bases between. There are 13 residues in the CDR3.

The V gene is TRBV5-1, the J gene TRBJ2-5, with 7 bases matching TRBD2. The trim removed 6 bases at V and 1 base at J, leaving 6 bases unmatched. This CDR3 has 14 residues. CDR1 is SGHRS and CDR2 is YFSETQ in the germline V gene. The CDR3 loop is CASNAGEGQETQYF. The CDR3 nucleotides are TGCGCCAGCAATGCGGGAGAGGGCCAAGAGACCCAGTACTTC.

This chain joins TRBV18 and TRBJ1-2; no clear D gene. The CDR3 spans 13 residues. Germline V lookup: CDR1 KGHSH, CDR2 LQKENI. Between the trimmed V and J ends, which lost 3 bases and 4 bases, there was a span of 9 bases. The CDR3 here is CASSPGQVYGYTF. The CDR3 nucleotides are TGTGCCAGCTCACCTGGCCAGGTCTATGGCTACACCTTC.

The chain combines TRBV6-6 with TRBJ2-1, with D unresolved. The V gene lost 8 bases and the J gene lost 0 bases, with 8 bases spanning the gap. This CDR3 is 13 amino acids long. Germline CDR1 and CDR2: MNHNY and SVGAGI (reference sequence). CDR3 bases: TGTGCCAGCGGACCTAGCTCCTACAATGAGCAGTTCTTC. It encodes CASGPSSYNEQFF.

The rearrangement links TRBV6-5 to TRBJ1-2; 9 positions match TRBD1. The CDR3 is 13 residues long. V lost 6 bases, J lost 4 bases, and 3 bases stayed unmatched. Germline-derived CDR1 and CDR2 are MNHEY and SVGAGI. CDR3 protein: CASRDRGGYGYTF. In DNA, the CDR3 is TGTGCCAGCAGGGACAGGGGCGGCTATGGCTACACCTTC.

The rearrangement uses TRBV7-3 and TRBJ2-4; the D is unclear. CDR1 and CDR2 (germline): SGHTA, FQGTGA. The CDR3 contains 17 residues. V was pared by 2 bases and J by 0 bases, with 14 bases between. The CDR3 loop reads CASSLALSPLAKNIQYF. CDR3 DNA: TGTGCCAGCAGCTTAGCACTAAGTCCGTTAGCCAAAAACATTCAGTACTTC.

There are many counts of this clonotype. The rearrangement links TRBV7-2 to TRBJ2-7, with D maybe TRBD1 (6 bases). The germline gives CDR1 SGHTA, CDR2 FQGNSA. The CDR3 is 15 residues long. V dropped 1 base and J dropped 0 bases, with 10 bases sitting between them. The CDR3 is CASSLDRVTSYEQYF. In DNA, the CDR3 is TGTGCCAGCAGCTTAGACAGGGTTACCTCCTACGAGCAGTACTTC.

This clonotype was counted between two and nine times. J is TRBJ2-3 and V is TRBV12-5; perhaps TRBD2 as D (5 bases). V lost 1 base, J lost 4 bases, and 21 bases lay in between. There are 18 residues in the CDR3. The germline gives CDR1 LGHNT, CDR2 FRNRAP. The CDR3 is CASGLGAKSGLQADTQYF. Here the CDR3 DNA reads TGTGCTAGTGGTTTGGGAGCCAAAAGCGGCCTGCAAGCAGATACGCAGTATTTT.

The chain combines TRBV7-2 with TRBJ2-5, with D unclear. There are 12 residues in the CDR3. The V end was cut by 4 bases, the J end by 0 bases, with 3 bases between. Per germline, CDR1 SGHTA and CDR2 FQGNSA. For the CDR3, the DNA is TGTGCCAGCAGCTATTACCAAGAGACCCAGTACTTC. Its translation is CASSYYQETQYF.

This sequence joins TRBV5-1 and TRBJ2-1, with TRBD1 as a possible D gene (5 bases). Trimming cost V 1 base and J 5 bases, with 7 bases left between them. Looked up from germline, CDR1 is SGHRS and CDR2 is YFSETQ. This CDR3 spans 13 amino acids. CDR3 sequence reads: CASSLRGNNEQFF. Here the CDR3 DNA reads TGCGCCAGCAGCTTGAGGGGAAACAATGAGCAGTTCTTC.

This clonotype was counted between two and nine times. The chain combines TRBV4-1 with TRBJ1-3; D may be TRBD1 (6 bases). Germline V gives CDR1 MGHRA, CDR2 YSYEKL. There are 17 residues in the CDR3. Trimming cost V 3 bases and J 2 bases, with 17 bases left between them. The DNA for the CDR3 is TGCGCCAGCAGCCACCCCTCCGGCAGGGGCACTGGAAACACCATATATTTT. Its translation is CASSHPSGRGTGNTIYF.

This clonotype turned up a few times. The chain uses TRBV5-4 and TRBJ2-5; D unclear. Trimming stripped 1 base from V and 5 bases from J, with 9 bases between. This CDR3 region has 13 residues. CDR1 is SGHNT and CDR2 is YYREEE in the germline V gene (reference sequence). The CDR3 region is CASSLQSRETQYF. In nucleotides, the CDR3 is TGTGCCAGCAGCTTGCAAAGTCGGGAGACCCAGTACTTC.

The CDR3 coding sequence is TGCGCCAGCAGCTTGGGACAGGGCCTCTATGGCTACACCTTC. Protein: CASSLGQGLYGYTF. J is TRBJ1-2 and V is TRBV5-1, with TRBD1 matching over 7 bases. V shed 0 bases, J shed 4 bases, and the junction held 3 bases outside the gene matches. Germline CDR1 is SGHRS and CDR2 is YFSETQ. The CDR3 spans 14 residues.

The CDR3 DNA sequence: TGTGCCAGCAGCCAGGACGGAAAAAGCACAGATACGCAGTATTTT. Its translation: CASSQDGKSTDTQYF. This chain links TRBV7-9 with TRBJ2-3; D is uncertain. From germline, CDR1 is SEHNR and CDR2 FQNEAQ (reference sequence). Trimming stripped 5 bases from V and 0 bases from J, with 12 bases between. The length of the CDR3 is 15 residues.

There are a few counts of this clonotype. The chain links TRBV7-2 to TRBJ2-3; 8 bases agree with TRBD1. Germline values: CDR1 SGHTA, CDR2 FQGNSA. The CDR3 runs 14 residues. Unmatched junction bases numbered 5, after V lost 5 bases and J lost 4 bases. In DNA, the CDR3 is TGTGCCAGCAGCCGGCGACAGGGGCCAGATACGCAGTATTTT. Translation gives CASSRRQGPDTQYF.

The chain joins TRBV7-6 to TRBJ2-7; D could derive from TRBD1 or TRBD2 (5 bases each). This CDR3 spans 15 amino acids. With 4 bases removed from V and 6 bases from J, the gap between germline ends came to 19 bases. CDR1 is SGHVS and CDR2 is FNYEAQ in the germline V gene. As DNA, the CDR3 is TGTGCCAGCAGCTCAGAGGGCCGTTCAGGGAGCGAGCAGTACTTC. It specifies CASSSEGRSGSEQYF.